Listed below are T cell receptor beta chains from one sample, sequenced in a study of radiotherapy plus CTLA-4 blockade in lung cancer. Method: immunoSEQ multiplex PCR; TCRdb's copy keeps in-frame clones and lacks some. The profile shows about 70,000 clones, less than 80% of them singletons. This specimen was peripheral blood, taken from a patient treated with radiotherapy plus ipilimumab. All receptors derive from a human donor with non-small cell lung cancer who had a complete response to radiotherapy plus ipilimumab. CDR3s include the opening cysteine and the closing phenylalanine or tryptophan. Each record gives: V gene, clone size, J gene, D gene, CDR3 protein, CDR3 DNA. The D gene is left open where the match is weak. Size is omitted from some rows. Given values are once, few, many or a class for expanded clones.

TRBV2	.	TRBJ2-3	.	CASSEVTGRTDTQYF	TGTGCCAGCAGTGAAGTGACAGGGAGGACAGATACGCAGTATTTT
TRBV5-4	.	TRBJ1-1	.	CASSFRNSVNTEAFF	TGTGCCAGCAGCTTTAGGAACAGCGTGAACACTGAAGCTTTCTTT
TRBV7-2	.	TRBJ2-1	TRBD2	CASSPGLAGWSEQFF	TGTGCCAGCAGTCCTGGACTAGCGGGATGGAGTGAGCAGTTCTTC
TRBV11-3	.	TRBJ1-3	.	CASSSWTLSGNTIYF	TGTGCCAGCAGCTCCTGGACACTCTCTGGAAACACCATATATTTT
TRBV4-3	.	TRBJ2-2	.	CASSQGRRVGELFF	TGCGCCAGCAGCCAAGGGCGGCGGGTGGGGGAGCTGTTTTTT
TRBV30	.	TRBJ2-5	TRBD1	CAWSGPRGRETQYF	TGTGCCTGGAGTGGCCCCAGGGGGCGGGAGACCCAGTACTTC
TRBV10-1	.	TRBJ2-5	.	CASSQGDETQYF	TGCGCCAGCAGCCAGGGAGACGAGACCCAGTACTTC
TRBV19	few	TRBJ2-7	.	CASSTGGDYEQYF	TGTGCCAGTAGTACTGGGGGAGATTACGAGCAGTACTTC
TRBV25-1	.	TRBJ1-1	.	CASSEGLGAFF	TGTGCCAGCAGTGAAGGCTTAGGAGCTTTCTTT
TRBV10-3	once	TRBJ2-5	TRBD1	CAISGTGVETQYF	TGTGCCATCAGTGGGACAGGGGTAGAGACCCAGTACTTC
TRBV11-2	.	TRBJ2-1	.	CASTEDPQGSRQFF	TGTGCCAGCACCGAGGACCCCCAGGGTAGTAGGCAGTTCTTC
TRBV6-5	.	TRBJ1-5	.	CASRGSNQPQHF	TGTGCCAGCCGGGGTAGCAATCAGCCCCAGCATTTT
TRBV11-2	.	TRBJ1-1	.	CASSLATGEAFF	TGTGCCAGCAGCCTGGCGACAGGTGAAGCTTTCTTT
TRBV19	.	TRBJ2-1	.	CASRGNRETHEQFF	TGTGCCAGTAGGGGGAACAGGGAAACCCATGAGCAGTTCTTC
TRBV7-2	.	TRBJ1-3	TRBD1	CASSFPGQGTGNTIYF	TGTGCCAGCAGCTTCCCGGGACAGGGAACTGGAAACACCATATATTTT
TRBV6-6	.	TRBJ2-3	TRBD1	CASRPTGSTDTQYF	TGTGCCAGCAGACCGACAGGGTCCACAGATACGCAGTATTTT
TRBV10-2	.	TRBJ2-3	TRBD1	CASMTTGGANTQYF	TGCGCCAGCATGACGACAGGGGGCGCAAATACGCAGTATTTT
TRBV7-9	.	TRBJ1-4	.	CASSHLQEAREKLFF	TGTGCCAGCAGCCACCTGCAGGAGGCGAGGGAAAAACTGTTTTTT
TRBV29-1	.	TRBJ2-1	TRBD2	CSVAGTSLYNEQFF	TGCAGCGTAGCCGGGACTAGCCTGTACAATGAGCAGTTCTTC
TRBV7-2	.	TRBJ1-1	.	CASSLEDSPNTEAFF	TGTGCCAGCAGCTTAGAGGACAGCCCTAACACTGAAGCTTTCTTT
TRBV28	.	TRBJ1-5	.	CASSLGGRDQPQHF	TGTGCCAGCAGTTTAGGAGGCAGAGATCAGCCCCAGCATTTT
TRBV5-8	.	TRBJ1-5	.	CASSLDGDSNQPQHF	TGTGCCAGCAGCTTGGACGGAGATAGCAATCAGCCCCAGCATTTT
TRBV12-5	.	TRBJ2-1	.	CASGLVVSLGQGPGEQFF	TGTGCTAGTGGTTTGGTAGTATCTCTGGGGCAGGGCCCGGGTGAGCAGTTCTTC
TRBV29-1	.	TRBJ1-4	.	CSVEENEKLFF	TGCAGCGTTGAGGAGAATGAAAAACTGTTTTTT